The T cell receptor (beta chain) under discussion was sequenced for a study of control samples from healthy donors and cancer patients. Assay used: immunoSEQ multiplex PCR; TCRdb lists only in-frame clones, some missing. The sample has about 75,000 clones; 84% are singletons. This clone appeared a single time. The receptor comes from a man aged 50 to 59 in good health. The material sequenced was blood.

The chain's CDR3 is CASSAEQGWGGQHF. The DNA for the CDR3 is TGTGCCAGCAGCGCCGAACAGGGTTGGGGAGGTCAGCATTTT. The chain is built from TRBV7-9 and TRBJ1-5; TRBD1 might be the D (6 bases). Deletions cut 5 bases from V and 13 bases from J, with 21 bases between. CDR1 is SEHNR and CDR2 is FQNEAQ in the germline V gene (reference sequence). There are 14 residues in the CDR3.